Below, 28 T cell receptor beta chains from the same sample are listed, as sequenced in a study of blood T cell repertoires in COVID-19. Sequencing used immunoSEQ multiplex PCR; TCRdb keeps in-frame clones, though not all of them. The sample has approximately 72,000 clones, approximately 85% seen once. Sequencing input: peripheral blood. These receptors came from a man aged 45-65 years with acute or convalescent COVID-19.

The CDR3 nucleotides are TGTGCCAGCAGCTACAGAAGCTCCTACAATGAGCAGTTCTTC. The encoded protein is CASSYRSSYNEQFF. The genes are TRBV5-6 and TRBJ2-1; D gene uncertain. Trimming took off 3 bases at V and 0 bases at J, with 7 bases between the two ends. This CDR3 spans 14 amino acids. Germline values: CDR1 SGHDT, CDR2 YYEEEE.

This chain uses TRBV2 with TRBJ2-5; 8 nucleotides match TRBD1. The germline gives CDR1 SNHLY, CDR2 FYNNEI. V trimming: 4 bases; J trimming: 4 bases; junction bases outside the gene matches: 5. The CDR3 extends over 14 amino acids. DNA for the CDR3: TGTGCCAGCAGTGGGGACAGGCCCCCAGAGACCCAGTACTTC. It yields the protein CASSGDRPPETQYF.

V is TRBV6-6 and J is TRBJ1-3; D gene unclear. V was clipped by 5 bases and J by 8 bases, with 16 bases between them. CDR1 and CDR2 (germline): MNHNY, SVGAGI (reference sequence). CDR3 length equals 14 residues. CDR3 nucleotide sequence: TGTGCCAGCAGTACCAGGATAACTGAAGACACCATATATTTT. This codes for CASSTRITEDTIYF.

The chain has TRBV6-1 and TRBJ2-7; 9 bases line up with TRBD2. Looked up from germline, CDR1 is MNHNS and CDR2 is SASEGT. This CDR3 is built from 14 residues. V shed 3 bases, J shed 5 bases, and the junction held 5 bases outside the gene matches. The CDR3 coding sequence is TGTGCCAGCAGTGAGGCGGGGGGGGCTCACGAGCAGTACGTC. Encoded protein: CASSEAGGAHEQYV.

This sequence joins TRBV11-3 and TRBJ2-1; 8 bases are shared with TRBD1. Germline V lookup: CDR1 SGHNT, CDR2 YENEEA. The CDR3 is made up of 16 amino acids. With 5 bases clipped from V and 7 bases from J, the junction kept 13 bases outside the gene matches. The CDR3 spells CASSPRLGQGPNEQFF. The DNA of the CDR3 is TGTGCCAGCAGCCCGCGCTTAGGACAGGGACCGAATGAGCAGTTCTTC.

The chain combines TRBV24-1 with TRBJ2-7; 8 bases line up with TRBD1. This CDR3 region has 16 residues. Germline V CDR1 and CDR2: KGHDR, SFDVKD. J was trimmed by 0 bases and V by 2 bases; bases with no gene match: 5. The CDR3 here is CATSDSRTGFSYEQYF. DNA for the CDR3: TGTGCCACCAGTGATTCGCGGACAGGGTTCTCCTACGAGCAGTACTTC.

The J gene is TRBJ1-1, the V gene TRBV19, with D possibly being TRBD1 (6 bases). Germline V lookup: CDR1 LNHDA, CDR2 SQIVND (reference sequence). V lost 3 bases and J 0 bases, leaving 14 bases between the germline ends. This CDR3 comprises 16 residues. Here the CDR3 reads CASSMGRGDMNTEAFF. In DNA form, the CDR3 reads TGTGCCAGTAGTATGGGGAGGGGGGACATGAACACTGAAGCTTTCTTT.

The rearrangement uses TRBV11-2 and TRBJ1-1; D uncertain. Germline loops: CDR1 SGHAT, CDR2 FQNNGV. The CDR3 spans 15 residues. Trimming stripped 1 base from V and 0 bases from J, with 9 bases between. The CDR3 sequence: CASSLALEMNTEAFF. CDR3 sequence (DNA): TGTGCCAGCAGCTTAGCGTTGGAGATGAACACTGAAGCTTTCTTT.

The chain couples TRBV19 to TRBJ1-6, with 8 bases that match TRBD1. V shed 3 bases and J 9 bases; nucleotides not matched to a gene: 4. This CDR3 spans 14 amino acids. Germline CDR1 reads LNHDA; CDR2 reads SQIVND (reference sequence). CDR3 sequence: CASSIPDRGSPLHF. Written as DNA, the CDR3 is TGTGCCAGTAGTATTCCTGACAGGGGTTCACCCCTCCACTTT.

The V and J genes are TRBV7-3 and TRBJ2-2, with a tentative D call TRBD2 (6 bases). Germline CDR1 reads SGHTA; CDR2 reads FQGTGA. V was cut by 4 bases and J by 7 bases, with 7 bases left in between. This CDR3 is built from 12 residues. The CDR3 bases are TGTGCCAGCAGCTCAGCGGGCGGGGAGCTGTTTTTT. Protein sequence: CASSSAGGELFF. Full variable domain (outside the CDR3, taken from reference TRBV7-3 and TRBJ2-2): GAGVSQTPSNKVTEKGKYVELRCDPISGHTALYWYRQSLGQGPEFLIYFQGTGAADDSGLPNDRFFAVRPEGSVSTLKIQRTERGDSAVYLCASSSAGGELFFGEGSRLTVL.

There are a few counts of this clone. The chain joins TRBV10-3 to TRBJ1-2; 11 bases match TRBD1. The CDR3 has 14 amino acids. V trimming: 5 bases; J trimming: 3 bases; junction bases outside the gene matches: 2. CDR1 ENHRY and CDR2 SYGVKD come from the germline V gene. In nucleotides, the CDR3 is TGTGCCATCAGTCGGACAGGGGGCGACTATGGCTACACCTTC. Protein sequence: CAISRTGGDYGYTF.

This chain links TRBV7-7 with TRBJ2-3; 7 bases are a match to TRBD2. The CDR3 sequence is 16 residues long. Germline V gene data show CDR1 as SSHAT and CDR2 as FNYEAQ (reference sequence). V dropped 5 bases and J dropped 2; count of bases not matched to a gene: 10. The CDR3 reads CASSPRRTSPTDTQYF. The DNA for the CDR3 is TGTGCCAGCAGCCCGAGGCGGACTAGTCCCACAGATACGCAGTATTTT.

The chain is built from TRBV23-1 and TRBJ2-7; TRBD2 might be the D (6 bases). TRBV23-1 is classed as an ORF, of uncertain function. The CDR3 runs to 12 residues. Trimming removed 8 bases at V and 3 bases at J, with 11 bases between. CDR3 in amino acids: CASGRNSYEQYV. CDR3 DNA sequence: TGCGCCAGCGGGAGGAACAGCTACGAGCAGTACGTC.

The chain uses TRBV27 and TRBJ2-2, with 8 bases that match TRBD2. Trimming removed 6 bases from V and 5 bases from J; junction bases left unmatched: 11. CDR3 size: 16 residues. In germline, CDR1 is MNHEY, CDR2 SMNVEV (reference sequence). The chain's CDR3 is CASRSLTSAGTGELFF. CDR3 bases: TGTGCCAGCAGAAGCCTGACTAGCGCGGGGACCGGGGAGCTGTTTTTT.

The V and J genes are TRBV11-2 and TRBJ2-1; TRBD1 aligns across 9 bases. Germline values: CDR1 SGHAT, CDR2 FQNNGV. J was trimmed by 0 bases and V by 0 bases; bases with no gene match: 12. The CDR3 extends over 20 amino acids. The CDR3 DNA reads TGTGCCAGCAGCTTAGATAACGGACAGGGGAACCCCAGCTCCTACAATGAGCAGTTCTTC. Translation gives CASSLDNGQGNPSSYNEQFF. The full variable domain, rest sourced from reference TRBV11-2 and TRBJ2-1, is EAGVAQSPRYKIIEKRQSVAFWCNPISGHATLYWYQQILGQGPKLLIQFQNNGVVDDSQLPKDRFSAERLKGVDSTLKIQPAKLEDSAVYLCASSLDNGQGNPSSYNEQFFGPGTRLTVL.

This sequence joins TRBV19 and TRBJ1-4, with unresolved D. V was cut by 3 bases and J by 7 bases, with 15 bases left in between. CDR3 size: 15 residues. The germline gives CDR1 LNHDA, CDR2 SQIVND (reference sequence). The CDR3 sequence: CASSIGRAGGEKLFF. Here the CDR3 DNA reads TGTGCCAGTAGTATCGGGAGGGCAGGTGGTGAAAAACTGTTTTTT.

The CDR3 here is CAILGDRGRDPLSYEQYF. CDR3 sequence (DNA): TGTGCCATCCTCGGGGACAGGGGGCGCGACCCTCTCTCCTACGAGCAGTACTTC. The genes are TRBV10-3 and TRBJ2-7; 12 positions agree with TRBD1. CDR1 is ENHRY, CDR2 SYGVKD, per germline. The CDR3 has 18 residues. V lost 8 bases, J lost 0 bases, and 14 bases stayed unmatched.

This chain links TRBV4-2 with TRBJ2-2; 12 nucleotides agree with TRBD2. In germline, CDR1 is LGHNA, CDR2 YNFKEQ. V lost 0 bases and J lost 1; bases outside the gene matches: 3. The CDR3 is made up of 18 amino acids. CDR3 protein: CASSQDPSGGENTGELFF. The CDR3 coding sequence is TGTGCCAGCAGCCAAGATCCTAGCGGGGGGGAGAACACCGGGGAGCTGTTTTTT.

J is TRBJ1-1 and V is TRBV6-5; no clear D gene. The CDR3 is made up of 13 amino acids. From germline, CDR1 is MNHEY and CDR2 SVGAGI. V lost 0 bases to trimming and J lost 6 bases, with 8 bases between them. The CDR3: CASSYSFRSEAFF. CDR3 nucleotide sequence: TGTGCCAGCAGTTACTCCTTCAGGTCTGAAGCTTTCTTT.

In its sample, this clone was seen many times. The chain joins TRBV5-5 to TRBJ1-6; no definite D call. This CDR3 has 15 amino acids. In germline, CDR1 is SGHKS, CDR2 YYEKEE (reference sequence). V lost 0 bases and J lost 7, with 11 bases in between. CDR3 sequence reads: CASSLEMGWNSPLHF. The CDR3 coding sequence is TGTGCCAGCAGCTTGGAGATGGGCTGGAATTCACCCCTCCACTTT.

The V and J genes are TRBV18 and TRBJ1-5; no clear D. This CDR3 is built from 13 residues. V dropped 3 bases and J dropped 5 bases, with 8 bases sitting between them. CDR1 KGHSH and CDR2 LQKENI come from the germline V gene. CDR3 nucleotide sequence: TGTGCCAGCTCACCGGAGGTTCATCAGCCCCAGCATTTT. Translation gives CASSPEVHQPQHF.

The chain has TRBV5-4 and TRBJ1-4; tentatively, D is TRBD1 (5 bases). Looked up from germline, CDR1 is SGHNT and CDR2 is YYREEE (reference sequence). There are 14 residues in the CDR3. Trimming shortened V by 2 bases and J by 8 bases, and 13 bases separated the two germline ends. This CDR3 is CASSFRGGGEKLFF. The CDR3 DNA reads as TGTGCCAGCAGCTTTAGGGGTGGAGGGGAAAAACTGTTTTTT.

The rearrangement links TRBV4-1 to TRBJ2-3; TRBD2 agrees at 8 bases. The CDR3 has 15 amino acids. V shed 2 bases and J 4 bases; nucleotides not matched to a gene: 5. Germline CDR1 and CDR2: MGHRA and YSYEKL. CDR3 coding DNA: TGCGCCAGCAGCCAAACCGGGGGGGGTGCAGATACGCAGTATTTT. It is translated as CASSQTGGGADTQYF.

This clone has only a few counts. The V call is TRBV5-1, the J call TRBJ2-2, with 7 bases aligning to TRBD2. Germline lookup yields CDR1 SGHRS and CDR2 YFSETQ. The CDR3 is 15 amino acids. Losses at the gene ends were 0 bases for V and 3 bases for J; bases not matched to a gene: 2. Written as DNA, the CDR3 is TGCGCCAGCAGCTTGGGTGCGGGGGACACCGGGGAGCTGTTTTTT. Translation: CASSLGAGDTGELFF.

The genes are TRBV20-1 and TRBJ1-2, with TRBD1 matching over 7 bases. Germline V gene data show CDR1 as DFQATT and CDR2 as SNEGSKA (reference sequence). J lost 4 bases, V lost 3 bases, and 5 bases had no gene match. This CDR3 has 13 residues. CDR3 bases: TGCAGTGCTAGTGACAGGGTGGGCTATGGCTACACCTTC. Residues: CSASDRVGYGYTF.

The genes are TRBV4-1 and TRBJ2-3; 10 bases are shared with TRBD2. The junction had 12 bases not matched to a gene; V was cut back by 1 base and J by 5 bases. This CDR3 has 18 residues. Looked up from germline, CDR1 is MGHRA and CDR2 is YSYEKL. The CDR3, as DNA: TGCGCCAGCAGCCAAGGAGGGGGCCCCGGGACTAGCGAAGATACGCAGTATTTT. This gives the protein CASSQGGGPGTSEDTQYF.

As DNA, the CDR3 is TGTGCCAGCAGTTTAGAACAGCTTAGCTCCTACGAGCAGTACTTC. Translating it yields CASSLEQLSSYEQYF. This sequence joins TRBV28 and TRBJ2-7; D remains unclear. The germline V and J ends were trimmed by 2 bases and 0 bases, with 11 bases remaining between them. The CDR3 sequence is 15 residues long. Germline V gene data show CDR1 as MDHEN and CDR2 as SYDVKM.

The CDR3 nucleotides read TGTGCCAGCAGCTTAGCATGGGCCCCCGGGGTCGAGCAGTACTTC. Residues: CASSLAWAPGVEQYF. This chain joins TRBV11-2 and TRBJ2-7; a weak D match, TRBD2 (5 bases). V was cut by 1 base and J by 6 bases, with 16 bases left in between. The CDR3 totals 15 residues. From germline, CDR1 is SGHAT and CDR2 FQNNGV.